This TCR beta chain comes out of a study of blood T cell repertoires in COVID-19. Method: immunoSEQ multiplex PCR; TCRdb's copy keeps in-frame clones and lacks some. The table includes about 220,000 clones, 88% detected once. Germline V CDR1 and CDR2: MNHEY, SMNVEV (reference sequence). The CDR3 contains 15 residues. The junction had 8 bases not matched to a gene; V was cut back by 7 bases and J by 7 bases. Grouping used clinical history reported by participants in a survey and questionnaire. The source is a woman aged 50 to 65 with acute COVID-19. What was sequenced was PBMCs or T cells enriched from blood (not recorded which). This sequence joins TRBV27 and TRBJ1-6, with TRBD1 identical over 9 bases. The CDR3 DNA reads TGTGCCAGCAACTCCGCCGGGACAGGGAATTCACCCCTCCACTTT. This encodes CASNSAGTGNSPLHF.